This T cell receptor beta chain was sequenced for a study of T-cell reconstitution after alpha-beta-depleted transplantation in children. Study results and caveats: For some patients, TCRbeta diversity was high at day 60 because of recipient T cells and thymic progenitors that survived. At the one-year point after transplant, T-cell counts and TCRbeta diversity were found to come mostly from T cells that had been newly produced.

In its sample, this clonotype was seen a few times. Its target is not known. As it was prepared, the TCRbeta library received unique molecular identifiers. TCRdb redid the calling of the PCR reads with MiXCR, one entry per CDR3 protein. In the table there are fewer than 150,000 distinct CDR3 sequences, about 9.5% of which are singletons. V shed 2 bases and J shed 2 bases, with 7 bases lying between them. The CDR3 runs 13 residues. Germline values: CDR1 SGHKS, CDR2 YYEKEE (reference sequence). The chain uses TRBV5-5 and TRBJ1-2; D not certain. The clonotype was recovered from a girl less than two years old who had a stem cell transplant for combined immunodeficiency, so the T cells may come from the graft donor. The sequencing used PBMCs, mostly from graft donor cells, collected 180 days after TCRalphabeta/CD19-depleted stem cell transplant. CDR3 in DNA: TGTGCCAGCAGCTTCCCGGGCAACTATGGCTACACCTTC. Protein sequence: CASSFPGNYGYTF.